This T cell receptor beta chain comes out of a study of blood T cells in healthy people across ages. Every donor gave roughly 9.2 milliliters of peripheral blood. Sample-barcoded 5' priming and a J-beta primer mix drove a second PCR of roughly 6 to 12 cycles. TCRdb re-called the 5' RACE reads through MiXCR, storing one row per CDR3 protein. The table includes roughly 1,100,000 distinct CDR3 sequences, less than 25% detected once. The CDR3 consists of 14 residues. The V end was cut by 7 bases, the J end by 4 bases, with 17 bases between. The sample was also linked to a second study, of T cells of mothers and their children.

The gene calls are TRBV12-3 or TRBV12-4 and TRBJ2-7, with a possible D match to TRBD2 (6 bases). This TCR came from a girl aged 2 to 10 in good health. The sequencing input was blood. CDR3 sequence: CASTIGTAYYEQYF. CDR3 coding DNA: TGTGCCAGCACCATAGGGACTGCCTATTACGAGCAGTACTTC.